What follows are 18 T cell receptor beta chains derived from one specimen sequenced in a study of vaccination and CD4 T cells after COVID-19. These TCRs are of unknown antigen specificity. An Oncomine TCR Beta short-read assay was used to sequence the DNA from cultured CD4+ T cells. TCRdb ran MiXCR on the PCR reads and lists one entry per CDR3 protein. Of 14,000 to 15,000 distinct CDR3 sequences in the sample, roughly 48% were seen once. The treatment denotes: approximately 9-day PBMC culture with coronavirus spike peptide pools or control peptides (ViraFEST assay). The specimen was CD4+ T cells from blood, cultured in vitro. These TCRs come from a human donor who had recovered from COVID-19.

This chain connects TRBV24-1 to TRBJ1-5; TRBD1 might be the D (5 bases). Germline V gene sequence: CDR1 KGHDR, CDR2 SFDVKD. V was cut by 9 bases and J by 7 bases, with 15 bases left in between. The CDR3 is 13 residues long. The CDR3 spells CATAMSRGQPQHF. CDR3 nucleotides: TGTGCCACCGCAATGTCTAGGGGACAGCCCCAGCATTTT.

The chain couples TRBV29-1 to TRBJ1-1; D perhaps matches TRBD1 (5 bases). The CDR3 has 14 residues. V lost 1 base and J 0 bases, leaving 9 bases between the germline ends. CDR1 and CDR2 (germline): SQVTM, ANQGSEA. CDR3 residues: CSVEGQKVNTEAFF. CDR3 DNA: TGCAGCGTTGAAGGACAGAAAGTGAACACTGAAGCTTTCTTT.

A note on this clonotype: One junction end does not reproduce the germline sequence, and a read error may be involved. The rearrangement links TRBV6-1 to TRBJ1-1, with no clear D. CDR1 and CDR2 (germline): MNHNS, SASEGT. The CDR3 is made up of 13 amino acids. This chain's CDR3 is CVSSPDTNTEAFF. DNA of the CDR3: TGTGTCAGCAGCCCCGATACGAACACTGAAGCTTTCTTT.

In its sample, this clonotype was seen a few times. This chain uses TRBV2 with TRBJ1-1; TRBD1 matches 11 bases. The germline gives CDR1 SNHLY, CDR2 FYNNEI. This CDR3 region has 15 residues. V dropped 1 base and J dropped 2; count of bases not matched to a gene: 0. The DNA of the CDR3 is TGTGCCAGCAGTGAAGGGACAGGGGGCAACACTGAAGCTTTCTTT. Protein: CASSEGTGGNTEAFF. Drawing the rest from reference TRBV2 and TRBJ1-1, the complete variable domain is EPEVTQTPSHQVTQMGQEVILRCVPISNHLYFYWYRQILGQKVEFLVSFYNNEISEKSEIFDDQFSVERPDGSNFTLKIRSTKLEDSAMYFCASSEGTGGNTEAFFGQGTRLTVV.

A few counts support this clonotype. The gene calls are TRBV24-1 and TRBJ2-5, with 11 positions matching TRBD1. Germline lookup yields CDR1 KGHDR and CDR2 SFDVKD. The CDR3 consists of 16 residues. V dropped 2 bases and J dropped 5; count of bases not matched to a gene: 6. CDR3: CATSDSWTGGVETQYF. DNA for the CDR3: TGTGCCACCAGTGATTCCTGGACAGGGGGCGTGGAGACCCAGTACTTC.

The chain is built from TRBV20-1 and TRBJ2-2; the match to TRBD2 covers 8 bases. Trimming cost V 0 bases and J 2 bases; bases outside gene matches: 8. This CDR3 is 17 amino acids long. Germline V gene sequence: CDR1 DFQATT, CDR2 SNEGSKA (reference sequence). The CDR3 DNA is TGCAGTGCTAGAGATCTACGCGGGAGGAGAAACACCGGGGAGCTGTTTTTT. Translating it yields CSARDLRGRRNTGELFF.

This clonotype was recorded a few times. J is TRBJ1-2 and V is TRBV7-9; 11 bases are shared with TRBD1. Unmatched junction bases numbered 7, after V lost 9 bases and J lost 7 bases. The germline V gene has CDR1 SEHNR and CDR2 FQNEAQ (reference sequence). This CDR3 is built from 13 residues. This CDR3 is CASGTGGVGGYTF. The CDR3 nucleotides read TGTGCCAGTGGGACAGGGGGAGTAGGTGGCTACACCTTC. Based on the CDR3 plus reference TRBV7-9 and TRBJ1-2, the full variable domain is DTGVSQNPRHKITKRGQNVTFRCDPISEHNRLYWYRQTLGQGPEFLTYFQNEAQLEKSRLLSDRFSAERPKGSFSTLEIQRTEQGDSAMYLCASGTGGVGGYTFGSGTRLTVV.

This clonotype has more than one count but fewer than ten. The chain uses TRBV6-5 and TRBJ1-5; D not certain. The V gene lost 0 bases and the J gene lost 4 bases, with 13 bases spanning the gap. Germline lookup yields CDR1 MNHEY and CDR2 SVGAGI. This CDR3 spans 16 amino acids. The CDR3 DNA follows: TGTGCCAGCAGTTACTCGTCGGATGGGCGGAATCAGCCCCAGCATTTT. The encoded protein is CASSYSSDGRNQPQHF.

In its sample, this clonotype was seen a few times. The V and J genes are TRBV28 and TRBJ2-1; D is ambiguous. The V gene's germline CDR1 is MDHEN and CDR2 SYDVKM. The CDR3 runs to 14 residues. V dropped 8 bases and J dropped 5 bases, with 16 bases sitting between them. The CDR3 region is CASSSVGRDNEQFF. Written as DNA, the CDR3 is TGTGCCAGCTCCAGCGTTGGTCGAGACAATGAGCAGTTCTTC.

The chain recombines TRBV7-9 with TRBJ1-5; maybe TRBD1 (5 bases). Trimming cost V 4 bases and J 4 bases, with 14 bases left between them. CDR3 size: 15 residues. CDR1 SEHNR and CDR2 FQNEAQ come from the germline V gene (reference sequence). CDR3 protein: CASSSRDGRNQPQHF. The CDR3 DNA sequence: TGTGCCAGCAGCTCCCGGGACGGGAGGAATCAGCCCCAGCATTTT.

The CDR3 nucleotides read TGTGCCAGTAGTGTGAAGGGGGCCTACGGCTACACCTTC. Its translation: CASSVKGAYGYTF. V gene TRBV19 combines with J gene TRBJ1-2; 7 nucleotides match TRBD1. Germline values: CDR1 LNHDA, CDR2 SQIVND (reference sequence). There are 13 residues in the CDR3. The V and J ends lost 5 bases and 8 bases, in that order; junction bases with no gene match: 8.

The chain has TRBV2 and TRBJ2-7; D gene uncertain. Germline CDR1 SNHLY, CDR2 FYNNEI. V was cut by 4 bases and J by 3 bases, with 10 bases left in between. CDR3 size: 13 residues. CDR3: CASSVAGLYEQYF. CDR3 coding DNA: TGTGCCAGCAGTGTAGCCGGCCTCTACGAGCAGTACTTC.

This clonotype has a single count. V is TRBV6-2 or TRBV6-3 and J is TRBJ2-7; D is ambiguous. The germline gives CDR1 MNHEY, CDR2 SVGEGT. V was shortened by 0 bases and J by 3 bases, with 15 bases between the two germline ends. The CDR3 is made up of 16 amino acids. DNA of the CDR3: TGTGCCAGCAGTTACTCGAGTAGCCGGCCTTACTACGAGCAGTACTTC. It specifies CASSYSSSRPYYEQYF.

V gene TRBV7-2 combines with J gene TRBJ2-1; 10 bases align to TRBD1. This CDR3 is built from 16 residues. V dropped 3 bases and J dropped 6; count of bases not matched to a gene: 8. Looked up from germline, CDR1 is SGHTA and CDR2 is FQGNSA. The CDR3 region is CASSFTGTGVRNEQFF. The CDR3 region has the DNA TGTGCCAGCAGCTTTACCGGGACAGGGGTGCGCAATGAGCAGTTCTTC. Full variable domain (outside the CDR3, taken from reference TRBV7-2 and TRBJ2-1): GAGVSQSPSNKVTEKGKDVELRCDPISGHTALYWYRQSLGQGLEFLIYFQGNSAPDKSGLPSDRFSAERTGGSVSTLTIQRTQQEDSAVYLCASSFTGTGVRNEQFFGPGTRLTVL.

Here the CDR3 DNA reads TGTGCCAGCAGTTACTTCTCAGGACAGGGGGCCTACGAGCAGTACTTC. It is translated as CASSYFSGQGAYEQYF. The V call is TRBV6-5, the J call TRBJ2-7; TRBD1 agrees at 10 bases. The CDR3 spans 16 residues. V was pared by 1 base and J by 2 bases, with 5 bases of the junction left unmatched. Looked up from germline, CDR1 is MNHEY and CDR2 is SVGAGI.

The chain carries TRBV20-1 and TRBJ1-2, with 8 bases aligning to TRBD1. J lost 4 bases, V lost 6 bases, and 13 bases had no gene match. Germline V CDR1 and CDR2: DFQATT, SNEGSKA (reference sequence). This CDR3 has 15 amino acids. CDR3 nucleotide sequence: TGCAGTGCCCGCTACAGGGGGGGCGGGAGCTATGGCTACACCTTC. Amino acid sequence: CSARYRGGGSYGYTF.

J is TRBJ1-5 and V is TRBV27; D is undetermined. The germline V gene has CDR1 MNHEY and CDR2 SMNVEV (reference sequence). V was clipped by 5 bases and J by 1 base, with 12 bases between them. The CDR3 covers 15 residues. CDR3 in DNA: TGTGCCAGCAGTCCTTCTTGGATCAGCAATCAGCCCCAGCATTTT. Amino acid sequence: CASSPSWISNQPQHF.

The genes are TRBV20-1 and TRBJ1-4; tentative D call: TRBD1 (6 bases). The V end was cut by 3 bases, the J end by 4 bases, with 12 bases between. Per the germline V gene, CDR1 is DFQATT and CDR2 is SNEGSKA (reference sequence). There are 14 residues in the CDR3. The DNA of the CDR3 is TGCAGTGCTAGGTGGGGGGCCCATAATGAAAAACTGTTTTTT. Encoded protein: CSARWGAHNEKLFF.